The 10 T cell receptor beta chains in this list originate from one sample, sequenced in a study of identical twins. TCRdb recomputed calls from the 5' RACE reads with MiXCR, one row per CDR3 protein. The table includes 400,000 to 650,000 distinct CDR3 sequences, around 20% detected once. These same data were also listed under a study on T cells expressing NK-cell markers.

The sample was CD4+ T cells sorted from blood. These receptor sequences come from a woman aged 18-29 years in good health.

The gene calls are TRBV6-2 or TRBV6-3 and TRBJ1-1; a possible D gene is TRBD1 (5 bases). The V and J ends lost 6 bases and 6 bases respectively, with 17 bases between them. The CDR3 is 14 amino acids. Germline V gene lookup returns CDR1 MNHEY and CDR2 SVGEGT. As DNA, the CDR3 is TGTGCCAGCAGCCGAGGACAATTAAGGGCTGAAGCTTTCTTT. This codes for CASSRGQLRAEAFF.

This clonotype was counted a single time. The chain is built from TRBV28 and TRBJ2-6, with D unresolved. CDR1 is MDHEN, CDR2 SYDVKM, per germline. This CDR3 contains 14 residues. Trimming pared 8 bases from V and 0 bases from J, leaving 8 bases between. In DNA form, the CDR3 reads TGTGCCAGCTCTGGGCGCTCTGGGGCCAACGTCCTGACTTTC. It is translated as CASSGRSGANVLTF. Drawing the rest from reference TRBV28 and TRBJ2-6, the complete variable domain is DVKVTQSSRYLVKRTGEKVFLECVQDMDHENMFWYRQDPGLGLRLIYFSYDVKMKEKGDIPEGYSVSREKKERFSLILESASTNQTSMYLCASSGRSGANVLTFGAGSRLTVL.

Ten or more counts support this clonotype. The chain joins TRBV10-3 to TRBJ2-7, with D perhaps given as TRBD1 or TRBD2 (5 bases each). The CDR3 length is 12 residues. In germline, CDR1 is ENHRY, CDR2 SYGVKD. The V end lost 7 bases, the J end lost 3 bases, and 10 bases lay between the germline ends. The CDR3 sequence is CAIMAGSYEQYF. The CDR3, as DNA: TGTGCCATCATGGCAGGGAGCTACGAGCAGTACTTC.

This clonotype was counted a few times. The chain combines TRBV20-1 with TRBJ2-7; 10 bases map to TRBD2. The germline gives CDR1 DFQATT, CDR2 SNEGSKA (reference sequence). V trimming: 7 bases; J trimming: 2 bases; junction bases outside the gene matches: 32. This CDR3 region has 22 residues. The CDR3 nucleotides are TGCAGTGAAGTTAAAGCGGGAGGGCGAGAGCCCTACTTCTCCCAAAGGGCCTACGAGCAGTACTTC. Amino acids: CSEVKAGGREPYFSQRAYEQYF.

The table lists this clonotype with a few counts. V usage is TRBV3-1 and J usage is TRBJ2-1, with TRBD2 identical over 12 bases. V was pared by 8 bases and J by 9 bases, with 8 bases of the junction left unmatched. The V gene's germline CDR1 is LGHDT and CDR2 YNNKEL (reference sequence). This CDR3 contains 14 residues. CDR3 in DNA: TGTGCCAGCGCGCCTAGCGGGGGGGCCGCTGAGCAGTTCTTC. Its translation is CASAPSGGAAEQFF.

A few counts support this clonotype. This chain connects TRBV30 to TRBJ2-2; D might be TRBD2 (5 bases). The V gene's germline CDR1 is GTSNPN and CDR2 SVGIG (reference sequence). V was cut by 3 bases and J by 1 base, with 9 bases left in between. The CDR3 extends over 14 amino acids. The CDR3 nucleotides are TGTGCCTGGAGCAAACGGGAGAACACCGGGGAGCTGTTTTTT. This sequence encodes CAWSKRENTGELFF.

This clonotype appeared once. The V call is TRBV11-3, the J call TRBJ2-1, with D perhaps TRBD2 (5 bases). This CDR3 region has 14 residues. The germline V gene has CDR1 SGHNT and CDR2 YENEEA. V was clipped by 3 bases and J by 9 bases, with 15 bases between them. The CDR3: CASSLSRQSGEQFF. CDR3 in DNA: TGTGCCAGCAGCTTGTCGCGTCAGAGCGGTGAGCAGTTCTTC.

This clonotype was counted only a few times. The chain uses TRBV9 and TRBJ2-7, with D hard to call. Germline V gene lookup returns CDR1 SGDLS and CDR2 YYNGEE. The CDR3 runs 12 residues. V was pared by 4 bases and J by 6 bases, with 11 bases between. CDR3 residues: CASSSSWGEQYF. CDR3 in DNA: TGTGCCAGCAGCTCCTCATGGGGCGAGCAGTACTTC.

The chain employs TRBV24-1 and TRBJ2-5; the D is unclear. The CDR3 runs 12 residues. V lost 4 bases, J lost 6 bases, and 8 bases lay in between. CDR1 is KGHDR, CDR2 SFDVKD, per germline. CDR3: CATSDGLQTQYF. In nucleotides, the CDR3 is TGTGCCACCAGTGACGGGTTACAGACCCAGTACTTC.

The rearrangement joins TRBV7-6 to TRBJ1-3; D not certain. Germline loops: CDR1 SGHVS, CDR2 FNYEAQ. The CDR3 runs 13 residues. V was pared by 4 bases and J by 7 bases, with 11 bases between. The CDR3 sequence: CASSSQESNTIYF. For the CDR3, the DNA is TGTGCCAGCAGCTCCCAGGAGAGCAACACCATATATTTT.